A single sample is the source of the 30 T cell receptor beta chains below, sequenced in a study of cytomegalovirus exposure and HLA in healthy donors. 13 Jbeta primers and 60 Vbeta primers were used for the PCR. Clones were sequenced by immunoSEQ multiplex PCR, and TCRdb holds only the in-frame ones, with some missing. This sample has tens of thousands of clones, with roughly 80% found just once. The sequenced material came from PBMCs. All receptors come from a girl aged 2 to 10 in good health and CMV-seropositive.

This clone was seen only once. The chain links TRBV4-1 to TRBJ1-4; D ambiguous. Germline V gene data show CDR1 as MGHRA and CDR2 as YSYEKL. This CDR3 comprises 13 residues. Trimming left V 2 bases short and J 8 bases short, with 9 bases between. The CDR3 DNA reads TGCGCCAGCAGCCAAATACCAGGAGAAAAACTGTTTTTT. Translating gives CASSQIPGEKLFF.

This rearrangement joins TRBV6-5 to TRBJ2-1; D is uncertain. The germline gives CDR1 MNHEY, CDR2 SVGAGI. V dropped 2 bases and J dropped 5 bases, with 7 bases sitting between them. The CDR3 length is 13 residues. The CDR3, as DNA: TGTGCCAGCAGTTACGTGGGCAACAATGAGCAGTTCTTC. It encodes CASSYVGNNEQFF.

The chain couples TRBV28 to TRBJ2-7; 9 bases agree with TRBD1. The CDR3 has 15 residues. The V gene end was trimmed by 3 bases and the J gene end by 3 bases; junction bases not matched to a gene: 6. Per germline, CDR1 MDHEN and CDR2 SYDVKM. The CDR3 protein is CASSFAEGQGYEQYF. CDR3 nucleotide sequence: TGTGCCAGCAGTTTCGCCGAGGGACAGGGCTACGAGCAGTACTTC.

This sequence joins TRBV5-6 and TRBJ2-3, with D tentatively TRBD1 (5 bases). The CDR3 extends over 15 amino acids. Germline lookup yields CDR1 SGHDT and CDR2 YYEEEE. Trimming removed 0 bases from V and 0 bases from J, with 8 bases in between. The CDR3: CASSLGQSSTDTQYF. The CDR3 DNA follows: TGTGCCAGCAGCTTGGGACAGTCTAGCACAGATACGCAGTATTTT.

The rearrangement links TRBV5-1 to TRBJ1-6, with 7 bases lining up with TRBD1. The CDR3 consists of 13 residues. The germline V gene encodes CDR1 SGHRS and CDR2 YFSETQ. The ends lost 5 bases at V and 14 bases at J; junction bases unmatched: 10. Here the CDR3 reads CASRNQGVEALHF. In DNA form, the CDR3 reads TGCGCCAGCAGGAACCAGGGGGTGGAAGCCCTCCACTTT. Full variable domain (missing parts from reference TRBV5-1 and TRBJ1-6): KAGVTQTPRYLIKTRGQQVTLSCSPISGHRSVSWYQQTPGQGLQFLFEYFSETQRNKGNFPGRFSGRQFSNSRSEMNVSTLELGDSALYLCASRNQGVEALHFGNGTRLTVT.

The rearrangement uses TRBV5-4 and TRBJ1-2, with unresolved D. CDR3 length: 16 residues. Germline V lookup: CDR1 SGHNT, CDR2 YYREEE (reference sequence). Trimming stripped 0 bases from V and 5 bases from J, with 17 bases between. In DNA form, the CDR3 reads TGTGCCAGCAGCTTGGGGTCGGGTCTTCCCTATTATGGCTACACCTTC. Translated, it gives CASSLGSGLPYYGYTF.

The chain links TRBV28 to TRBJ1-2, with D possibly being TRBD1 (5 bases). Per the germline V gene, CDR1 is MDHEN and CDR2 is SYDVKM. Deletions cut 7 bases from V and 1 base from J, with 19 bases between. The CDR3 has 16 residues. This CDR3 reads CASTFKTAYLNYGYTF. CDR3 nucleotides: TGTGCCAGCACCTTTAAGACAGCCTACCTTAACTATGGCTACACCTTC.

This chain joins TRBV19 and TRBJ2-7; 7 bases line up with TRBD1. V shed 3 bases, J shed 0 bases, and the junction held 5 bases outside the gene matches. This CDR3 has 15 amino acids. The germline V gene has CDR1 LNHDA and CDR2 SQIVND (reference sequence). The CDR3 DNA reads TGTGCCAGTAGTATTTCAGGGACAGACTCCTACGAGCAGTACTTC. Protein product: CASSISGTDSYEQYF.

This clone has a single count. This chain uses TRBV28 with TRBJ1-1; D unclear. Germline values: CDR1 MDHEN, CDR2 SYDVKM. This CDR3 region has 12 residues. Trimming pared 8 bases from V and 5 bases from J, leaving 12 bases between. The CDR3 here is CASLWRGTEAFF. For the CDR3, the DNA is TGTGCCAGCCTCTGGCGGGGTACTGAAGCTTTCTTT.

The V call is TRBV7-2, the J call TRBJ2-5, with D tentatively TRBD2 (8 bases). The CDR3 sequence is 15 residues long. V lost 3 bases to trimming and J lost 6 bases, with 17 bases between them. The germline CDR1 and CDR2 sequences are SGHTA and FQGNSA. CDR3 sequence reads: CASSFYRGLEKTQYF. In DNA form, the CDR3 reads TGTGCCAGCAGCTTCTACAGGGGACTAGAGAAGACCCAGTACTTC.

V usage is TRBV7-8 and J usage is TRBJ2-7; D may be TRBD2 (7 bases). Per the germline V gene, CDR1 is SGHVS and CDR2 is FQNEAQ. Trimming took off 5 bases at V and 2 bases at J, with 16 bases between the two ends. This CDR3 contains 15 residues. The CDR3 region is CASSPGAGVAYEQYF. In DNA form, the CDR3 reads TGTGCCAGCAGCCCGGGGGCGGGGGTTGCCTACGAGCAGTACTTC.

This sequence joins TRBV4-3 and TRBJ2-1, with 11 bases lining up with TRBD2. CDR1 and CDR2 from the germline V gene are LGHNA and YSLEER. This CDR3 is 16 amino acids long. V was clipped by 2 bases and J by 5 bases; unmatched bases: 5. CDR3 sequence reads: CASSQQLAGENNEQFF. For the CDR3, the DNA is TGCGCCAGCAGCCAACAACTAGCGGGAGAAAACAATGAGCAGTTCTTC.

The chain links TRBV30 to TRBJ2-6; D may be TRBD1 (7 bases). Looked up from germline, CDR1 is GTSNPN and CDR2 is SVGIG (reference sequence). The CDR3 length is 17 residues. Trimming took 2 bases from V and 4 from J, leaving 18 bases between them. CDR3 region: CAWSPARGVRGANVLTF. CDR3 sequence (DNA): TGTGCCTGGAGTCCGGCCAGGGGGGTGCGGGGGGCCAACGTCCTGACTTTC.

This rearrangement joins TRBV6-1 to TRBJ2-2; D might be TRBD1 (5 bases). The germline CDR1 and CDR2 sequences are MNHNS and SASEGT. Trimming shortened V by 6 bases and J by 5 bases, and 10 bases separated the two germline ends. This CDR3 has 13 amino acids. In nucleotides, the CDR3 is TGTGCCAGCAGAGGGGTCGGGACCGGGGAGCTGTTTTTT. This translates into CASRGVGTGELFF.

V gene TRBV6-1 combines with J gene TRBJ1-1; a weak D match, TRBD1 (5 bases). Germline CDR1 and CDR2: MNHNS and SASEGT. V was trimmed by 6 bases and J by 0 bases, leaving 11 bases between them. The CDR3 loop spans 14 amino acids. The CDR3 nucleotides are TGTGCCAGCAGCCTGACAGTCATGAACACTGAAGCTTTCTTT. Amino acid sequence: CASSLTVMNTEAFF.

The chain carries TRBV27 and TRBJ2-3; 9 bases map to TRBD2. Per the germline V gene, CDR1 is MNHEY and CDR2 is SMNVEV (reference sequence). V shed 5 bases, J shed 4 bases, and the junction held 7 bases outside the gene matches. The CDR3 contains 15 residues. The CDR3: CASSMLAGVPDTQYF. The CDR3 DNA sequence: TGTGCCAGCAGTATGTTAGCGGGAGTTCCAGATACGCAGTATTTT.

V and J are TRBV2 and TRBJ2-1; the D is unclear. Germline assignment: CDR1 SNHLY and CDR2 FYNNEI. This CDR3 is built from 15 residues. Trimming removed 1 base from V and 2 bases from J, with 9 bases in between. CDR3 DNA sequence: TGTGCCAGCAGTGAAGGCCTAGTCCCCTACAATGAGCAGTTCTTC. It is translated as CASSEGLVPYNEQFF.

V gene TRBV2 combines with J gene TRBJ2-7; weak D call: TRBD1 (5 bases). From germline, CDR1 is SNHLY and CDR2 FYNNEI. V was trimmed by 6 bases and J by 2 bases, leaving 11 bases between them. The length of the CDR3 is 13 residues. The CDR3 loop is CASRADITYEQYF. The CDR3 bases are TGTGCCAGCAGGGCGGACATTACCTACGAGCAGTACTTC.

This clone was seen only a few times. The chain recombines TRBV25-1 with TRBJ1-1; no clear D gene. In germline, CDR1 is MGHDK, CDR2 SYGVNS. V shed 2 bases and J shed 0 bases, with 10 bases lying between them. The CDR3 covers 15 residues. This CDR3 reads CASSEKTAMNTEAFF. CDR3 nucleotide sequence: TGTGCCAGCAGTGAAAAAACAGCAATGAACACTGAAGCTTTCTTT.

The CDR3 coding sequence is TGCAGCGTGCAGGGAGGGGGTGCCTCCAACTATGGCTACACCTTC. This gives the protein CSVQGGGASNYGYTF. The V and J genes are TRBV29-1 and TRBJ1-2; TRBD1 is a possible D gene (6 bases). This CDR3 has 15 residues. V was trimmed by 6 bases and J by 2 bases, leaving 19 bases between them. Germline-derived CDR1 and CDR2 are SQVTM and ANQGSEA.

V gene TRBV7-9 combines with J gene TRBJ1-2; D not certain. Germline loops: CDR1 SEHNR, CDR2 FQNEAQ (reference sequence). The CDR3 length is 11 residues. Trimming removed 6 bases from V and 5 bases from J, with 7 bases in between. For the CDR3, the DNA is TGTGCCAGCAGTGTATATTATGGCTACACCTTC. It is translated as CASSVYYGYTF. Based on the CDR3 plus reference TRBV7-9 and TRBJ1-2, the full variable domain is DTGVSQNPRHKITKRGQNVTFRCDPISEHNRLYWYRQTLGQGPEFLTYFQNEAQLEKSRLLSDRFSAERPKGSFSTLEIQRTEQGDSAMYLCASSVYYGYTFGSGTRLTVV.

The chain uses TRBV18 and TRBJ1-2; 8 bases match TRBD1. The CDR3 covers 13 residues. J lost 5 bases, V lost 5 bases, and 4 bases had no gene match. Germline V gene data show CDR1 as KGHSH and CDR2 as LQKENI. This CDR3 reads CASSMTGDYGYTF. The CDR3 DNA follows: TGTGCCAGCTCAATGACAGGGGATTATGGCTACACCTTC.

This rearrangement joins TRBV6-5 to TRBJ1-1; D remains unclear. This CDR3 is 14 amino acids long. The V end was cut by 5 bases, the J end by 2 bases, with 12 bases between. Germline V gene lookup returns CDR1 MNHEY and CDR2 SVGAGI. The CDR3 region has the DNA TGTGCCAGCAGTGTTGGAGCTCTCAACACTGAAGCTTTCTTT. Translated, it gives CASSVGALNTEAFF.

This clone was seen a handful of times. This sequence joins TRBV30 and TRBJ1-1; 8 bases align to TRBD1. From germline, CDR1 is GTSNPN and CDR2 SVGIG (reference sequence). Trimming took 1 base from V and 9 from J; bases not matched to a gene: 1. The CDR3 runs 11 residues. CDR3 sequence: CAWSARGQAFF. For the CDR3, the DNA is TGTGCCTGGAGTGCCAGGGGGCAAGCTTTCTTT. Together with reference TRBV30 and TRBJ1-1, the CDR3 gives the full variable domain: SQTIHQWPATLVQPVGSPLSLECTVEGTSNPNLYWYRQAAGRGLQLLFYSVGIGQISSEVPQNLSASRPQDRQFILSSKKLLLSDSGFYLCAWSARGQAFFGQGTRLTVV.

This clone has more than one count but fewer than ten. This rearrangement joins TRBV6-1 to TRBJ2-3; TRBD2 matches 7 bases. The CDR3 sequence is 13 residues long. Germline trimming cut 7 bases from V and 6 bases from J; bases unmatched to any gene: 7. CDR1 and CDR2 from the germline V gene are MNHNS and SASEGT. The DNA of the CDR3 is TGTGCCAGCATTTTCGGCGGGAGCGATACGCAGTATTTT. It specifies CASIFGGSDTQYF.

The rearrangement uses TRBV27 and TRBJ2-7; possible D gene TRBD2, 6 bases. This CDR3 contains 17 residues. The V end was cut by 5 bases, the J end by 9 bases, with 29 bases between. Germline CDR1 is MNHEY and CDR2 is SMNVEV (reference sequence). In DNA form, the CDR3 reads TGTGCCAGCAGTCTCCAACCGCCCCCGGGTGGGAGGACCGGGCAGTACTTC. Amino acid sequence: CASSLQPPPGGRTGQYF.

The chain links TRBV4-1 to TRBJ2-3, with D maybe TRBD2 (6 bases). Germline V gene lookup returns CDR1 MGHRA and CDR2 YSYEKL. This CDR3 region has 14 residues. V lost 4 bases, J lost 1 base, and 9 bases lay in between. The DNA for the CDR3 is TGCGCCAGCAGCCCTGGAGGGGGCACAGATACGCAGTATTTT. It encodes CASSPGGGTDTQYF.

The chain is built from TRBV28 and TRBJ1-5; D call uncertain. Germline CDR1 MDHEN, CDR2 SYDVKM. V was trimmed by 2 bases and J by 5 bases, leaving 10 bases between them. This CDR3 spans 14 amino acids. For the CDR3, the DNA is TGTGCCAGCAGTTTACTAGACGGCTATCAGCCCCAGCATTTT. Its protein product is CASSLLDGYQPQHF. The variable domain in full, completed from reference TRBV28 and TRBJ1-5, reads DVKVTQSSRYLVKRTGEKVFLECVQDMDHENMFWYRQDPGLGLRLIYFSYDVKMKEKGDIPEGYSVSREKKERFSLILESASTNQTSMYLCASSLLDGYQPQHFGDGTRLSIL.

The chain has TRBV29-1 and TRBJ1-2; D is uncertain. The germline V gene has CDR1 SQVTM and CDR2 ANQGSEA. The CDR3 covers 13 residues. Trimming shortened V by 5 bases and J by 4 bases, and 14 bases separated the two germline ends. The chain's CDR3 is CSVPASRGYGYTF. CDR3 nucleotide sequence: TGCAGCGTTCCGGCAAGCCGGGGCTATGGCTACACCTTC. The entire variable domain, with the rest obtained from reference TRBV29-1 and TRBJ1-2, is as follows: SAVISQKPSRDICQRGTSLTIQCQVDSQVTMMFWYRQQPGQSLTLIATANQGSEATYESGFVIDKFPISRPNLTFSTLTVSNMSPEDSSIYLCSVPASRGYGYTFGSGTRLTVV.

The chain couples TRBV7-2 to TRBJ2-7; the D gene is possibly TRBD2 (6 bases). Looked up from germline, CDR1 is SGHTA and CDR2 is FQGNSA. V lost 1 base, J lost 3 bases, and 13 bases lay in between. This CDR3 is 15 amino acids long. The CDR3 reads CASSLVDGRIYEQYF. For the CDR3, the DNA is TGTGCCAGCAGCTTAGTAGACGGGAGAATCTACGAGCAGTACTTC.